A single sample gave rise to the 28 T cell receptor beta chains below, sequenced in a study of T cell responses to AZD1222 COVID-19 vaccine. Repertoires were generated with immunoSEQ multiplex PCR, while TCRdb's copy carries only in-frame clones and drops some. The data contain around 150,000 clones, around 92% of them singletons. Material: peripheral blood, obtained on day 0 of AZD1222 vaccination. Source of these receptors: an adult in good health.

The CDR3 DNA follows: TGCGCCAGCAGCTTGTTAACGGGGACTATGACTGAAGCTTTCTTT. Translation: CASSLLTGTMTEAFF. This sequence joins TRBV5-1 and TRBJ1-1; the D gene is possibly TRBD1 (5 bases). There are 15 residues in the CDR3. Trimming took 1 base from V and 5 from J, leaving 15 bases between them. Germline V lookup: CDR1 SGHRS, CDR2 YFSETQ.

The chain carries TRBV4-3 and TRBJ2-2; 8 bases are a match to TRBD2. J was trimmed by 3 bases and V by 2 bases; bases with no gene match: 8. The CDR3 has 17 residues. The germline CDR1 and CDR2 sequences are LGHNA and YSLEER. The CDR3 reads CASSQNPRGGHTGELFF. CDR3 nucleotide sequence: TGCGCCAGCAGCCAAAATCCCCGGGGGGGCCACACCGGGGAGCTGTTTTTT.

The CDR3, as DNA: TGTGCCATCACCGGCGGAAGGGCCAGCTCCTACGAGCAGTACTTC. Translated, it gives CAITGGRASSYEQYF. The gene calls are TRBV10-3 and TRBJ2-7; D gene unclear. V lost 7 bases to trimming and J lost 0 bases, with 16 bases between them. CDR1 is ENHRY, CDR2 SYGVKD, per germline. The length of the CDR3 is 15 residues.

J is TRBJ2-2 and V is TRBV19; no clear D. This CDR3 spans 14 amino acids. Trimming removed 1 base from V and 5 bases from J, with 8 bases in between. Per germline, CDR1 LNHDA and CDR2 SQIVND (reference sequence). The CDR3 region has the DNA TGTGCCAGTAGTATAGTGGCACCGACCGGGGAGCTGTTTTTT. Its translation is CASSIVAPTGELFF. Full variable domain (outside the CDR3, taken from reference TRBV19 and TRBJ2-2): DGGITQSPKYLFRKEGQNVTLSCEQNLNHDAMYWYRQDPGQGLRLIYYSQIVNDFQKGDIAEGYSVSREKKESFPLTVTSAQKNPTAFYLCASSIVAPTGELFFGEGSRLTVL.

The chain employs TRBV7-2 and TRBJ2-5, with D tentatively TRBD1 (5 bases). Trimming removed 5 bases at V and 2 bases at J, with 15 bases between. The V gene's germline CDR1 is SGHTA and CDR2 FQGNSA. The CDR3 contains 15 residues. The DNA of the CDR3 is TGTGCCAGCAGCAAAACAGGCGACAGACAAGAGACCCAGTACTTC. Amino acid sequence: CASSKTGDRQETQYF.

The chain has TRBV6-5 and TRBJ2-7; 8 bases align to TRBD2. Looked up from germline, CDR1 is MNHEY and CDR2 is SVGAGI. The CDR3 totals 14 residues. The V segment lost 8 bases and the J segment 4 bases; nucleotides outside the gene matches: 10. Written as DNA, the CDR3 is TGTGCCAGCTGCAGTTCAGCGGGAGTTTACGAGCAGTACTTC. It codes for CASCSSAGVYEQYF.

The chain couples TRBV13 to TRBJ2-7; D gene uncertain. This CDR3 region has 13 residues. V lost 2 bases and J 7 bases, leaving 12 bases between the germline ends. Germline CDR1 reads PRHDT; CDR2 reads FYEKMQ (reference sequence). The CDR3 DNA is TGTGCCAGCAGCTTACCCCTACTGGGGGAGCAGTACTTC. It encodes CASSLPLLGEQYF.

This clone appeared a single time. The chain is built from TRBV7-2 and TRBJ1-1; 7 nucleotides match TRBD1. CDR1 and CDR2 (germline): SGHTA, FQGNSA. Trimming cost V 5 bases and J 10 bases; bases outside gene matches: 10. The CDR3 loop spans 13 amino acids. CDR3 protein: CASSTGQALGAFF. The CDR3 DNA is TGTGCCAGCAGCACAGGACAGGCTCTCGGAGCTTTCTTT.

The chain links TRBV6-5 to TRBJ2-5; 8 nucleotides align to TRBD1. The trim removed 7 bases at V and 5 bases at J, leaving 6 bases unmatched. Germline values: CDR1 MNHEY, CDR2 SVGAGI. There are 13 residues in the CDR3. The CDR3 nucleotides are TGTGCCAGCATACAGGGGGTCAGGGAGACCCAGTACTTC. Its translation is CASIQGVRETQYF.

The chain uses TRBV5-5 and TRBJ1-4; tentative D call: TRBD1 (6 bases). CDR1 and CDR2 from the germline V gene are SGHKS and YYEKEE (reference sequence). The CDR3 covers 16 residues. V dropped 0 bases and J dropped 4 bases, with 13 bases sitting between them. The CDR3 nucleotides read TGTGCCAGCAGCTTGGTGGGGGGACAACTTAATGAAAAACTGTTTTTT. Amino acids: CASSLVGGQLNEKLFF.

V usage is TRBV2 and J usage is TRBJ1-2; 10 bases fit TRBD1. V was pared by 4 bases and J by 2 bases, with 4 bases of the junction left unmatched. Germline lookup yields CDR1 SNHLY and CDR2 FYNNEI. The CDR3 consists of 15 residues. CDR3 bases: TGTGCCAGCAGTGGACAGGGGGCACGGAACTATGGCTACACCTTC. Amino acids: CASSGQGARNYGYTF. The full variable domain, rest sourced from reference TRBV2 and TRBJ1-2, is EPEVTQTPSHQVTQMGQEVILRCVPISNHLYFYWYRQILGQKVEFLVSFYNNEISEKSEIFDDQFSVERPDGSNFTLKIRSTKLEDSAMYFCASSGQGARNYGYTFGSGTRLTVV.

This sequence joins TRBV29-1 and TRBJ1-1; the match to TRBD1 covers 8 bases. V lost 4 bases and J lost 7; bases outside the gene matches: 5. This CDR3 is built from 12 residues. The germline V gene encodes CDR1 SQVTM and CDR2 ANQGSEA. CDR3: CSVGQGANEAFF. The CDR3 coding sequence is TGCAGCGTTGGGCAGGGGGCGAATGAAGCTTTCTTT. Full variable domain (rest looked up from reference TRBV29-1 and TRBJ1-1): SAVISQKPSRDICQRGTSLTIQCQVDSQVTMMFWYRQQPGQSLTLIATANQGSEATYESGFVIDKFPISRPNLTFSTLTVSNMSPEDSSIYLCSVGQGANEAFFGQGTRLTVV.

This chain links TRBV11-2 with TRBJ1-1; no firm D call. The CDR3 contains 11 residues. Per germline, CDR1 SGHAT and CDR2 FQNNGV. V lost 1 base and J 8 bases, leaving 5 bases between the germline ends. The DNA of the CDR3 is TGTGCCAGCAGCTTAGTGGCGGAAGCTTTCTTT. Amino acids: CASSLVAEAFF.

The chain couples TRBV15 to TRBJ2-1, with 7 positions matching TRBD2. In germline, CDR1 is LNHNV, CDR2 YYDKDF (reference sequence). The CDR3 spans 13 residues. V was clipped by 6 bases and J by 8 bases; unmatched bases: 7. CDR3: CATRAPGRDEQFF. The DNA of the CDR3 is TGTGCCACCAGGGCCCCGGGGAGGGATGAGCAGTTCTTC.

The chain is built from TRBV7-2 and TRBJ2-2; D ambiguous. Deletions cut 8 bases from V and 1 base from J, with 5 bases between. The CDR3 is 12 residues long. The germline V gene encodes CDR1 SGHTA and CDR2 FQGNSA. The CDR3 DNA follows: TGTGCCAGCGATCAGAACACCGGGGAGCTGTTTTTT. This codes for CASDQNTGELFF.

This clone was recorded only once. The J gene is TRBJ2-1, the V gene TRBV19; TRBD2 might be the D (7 bases). Germline V gene lookup returns CDR1 LNHDA and CDR2 SQIVND (reference sequence). CDR3 length: 13 amino acids. Trimming stripped 5 bases from V and 10 bases from J, with 15 bases between. The CDR3 reads CASSGGAVGEQFF. The DNA for the CDR3 is TGTGCCAGTAGTGGGGGGGCCGTCGGCGAGCAGTTCTTC.

V gene TRBV18 combines with J gene TRBJ2-3, with 10 positions matching TRBD2. Per germline, CDR1 KGHSH and CDR2 LQKENI. The length of the CDR3 is 19 residues. The V gene end was trimmed by 0 bases and the J gene end by 4 bases; junction bases not matched to a gene: 13. CDR3 coding DNA: TGTGCCAGCTCACCACCGTCGGCGGTGGCTAGCGGGAGTCCAGATACGCAGTATTTT. It codes for CASSPPSAVASGSPDTQYF.

The CDR3 coding sequence is TGTGCCAGCACCGAGACAGGGCGGACCTACAATGAGCAGTTCTTC. Translating it yields CASTETGRTYNEQFF. The chain combines TRBV28 with TRBJ2-1; 7 bases align to TRBD1. The CDR3 sequence is 15 residues long. The germline V gene encodes CDR1 MDHEN and CDR2 SYDVKM. V lost 7 bases and J lost 2; bases outside the gene matches: 8.

This clone was found a few times. The chain recombines TRBV6-6 with TRBJ1-2; D is unclear. CDR3 size: 13 residues. V was pared by 5 bases and J by 2 bases, with 9 bases between. Germline V gene sequence: CDR1 MNHNY, CDR2 SVGAGI (reference sequence). The DNA of the CDR3 is TGTGCCAGCAGTCCGGACGGCAACTATGGCTACACCTTC. It specifies CASSPDGNYGYTF.

The V call is TRBV5-6, the J call TRBJ1-6, with D possibly TRBD1 on 6 matching bases. Germline lookup yields CDR1 SGHDT and CDR2 YYEEEE. The CDR3 covers 15 residues. V was pared by 0 bases and J by 11 bases, with 15 bases between. The DNA for the CDR3 is TGTGCCAGCAGCTTGGCCAGGGGCGCCATGACACCCCTCCACTTT. Encoded protein: CASSLARGAMTPLHF.

V and J are TRBV7-3 and TRBJ2-1; D is possibly TRBD1 (5 bases). Germline loops: CDR1 SGHTA, CDR2 FQGTGA. V was trimmed by 4 bases and J by 6 bases, leaving 13 bases between them. CDR3 length: 14 residues. In DNA form, the CDR3 reads TGTGCCAGCAGCTCCAACATAGGGGCCAATGAGCAGTTCTTC. It yields the protein CASSSNIGANEQFF.

The chain recombines TRBV7-2 with TRBJ2-7, with 8 bases aligning to TRBD2. Germline lookup yields CDR1 SGHTA and CDR2 FQGNSA. The J segment lost 3 bases and the V segment lost 1 base, leaving 2 bases of the junction unmatched. This CDR3 region has 14 residues. CDR3 coding DNA: TGTGCCAGCAGCTTAGGTGGGACTAGCTACGAGCAGTACTTC. Its protein product is CASSLGGTSYEQYF.

The chain has TRBV7-8 and TRBJ1-5; the D gene is possibly TRBD1 (5 bases). The CDR3 spans 15 residues. Trimming removed 2 bases at V and 1 base at J, with 9 bases between. Germline CDR1 SGHVS, CDR2 FQNEAQ. The CDR3 nucleotides are TGTGCCAGCAGCTTAAGAAGACAGAGCAATCAGCCCCAGCATTTT. As protein: CASSLRRQSNQPQHF.

V is TRBV14 and J is TRBJ2-7, with unresolved D. This CDR3 is built from 13 residues. V was shortened by 2 bases and J by 3 bases, with 8 bases between the two germline ends. CDR1 SGHDN and CDR2 FVKESK come from the germline V gene. The CDR3 sequence is CASSQLSYYEQYF. Here the CDR3 DNA reads TGTGCCAGCAGCCAATTGTCGTACTACGAGCAGTACTTC.

J is TRBJ2-7 and V is TRBV4-1; D call uncertain. Germline CDR1 reads MGHRA; CDR2 reads YSYEKL. V lost 0 bases to trimming and J lost 2 bases, with 5 bases between them. CDR3 size: 13 residues. Here the CDR3 DNA reads TGCGCCAGCAGCCAAGACCAAACCTACGAGCAGTACTTC. Translation gives CASSQDQTYEQYF.

The chain employs TRBV11-3 and TRBJ2-1, with TRBD1 matching over 8 bases. The CDR3 contains 13 residues. The germline CDR1 and CDR2 sequences are SGHNT and YENEEA. J gave up 8 bases and V 3 bases, and 3 bases lay outside the gene matches. The CDR3 DNA follows: TGTGCCAGCAGCTTCCCAGGGGGCCATGAGCAGTTCTTC. Its translation is CASSFPGGHEQFF.

This clone was observed once. The chain links TRBV10-3 to TRBJ2-7; a weak D match, TRBD1 (5 bases). Germline values: CDR1 ENHRY, CDR2 SYGVKD. V was clipped by 3 bases and J by 4 bases, with 16 bases between them. This CDR3 region has 15 residues. The CDR3, as DNA: TGTGCCATCAGTGACGCGCAGGGTACAGGATACGAGCAGTACTTC. Amino acids: CAISDAQGTGYEQYF.

This chain uses TRBV29-1 with TRBJ2-7; no definite D call. This CDR3 comprises 11 residues. Germline CDR1 reads SQVTM; CDR2 reads ANQGSEA. Between the trimmed V and J ends, which lost 6 bases and 4 bases, there was a span of 10 bases. This CDR3 reads CSVTDRYEQYF. CDR3 nucleotide sequence: TGCAGCGTGACCGACCGGTACGAGCAGTACTTC.